These 30 T cell receptor beta chains originate from one sample sequenced in a study of T cells after yellow fever vaccination. MiXCR was run by TCRdb on the 5' RACE reads, yielding one entry per CDR3 protein. The table has more than 95,000 distinct CDR3 sequences, roughly 6.7% seen once. Here the sequenced sample was CD4+ T cells sorted from PBMCs, taken 10 to 11 days after the first yellow fever vaccination. The receptors stem from a man aged 18 to 29 who received the YFV17D yellow fever vaccine.

The sample holds many counts of this clonotype. The rearrangement uses TRBV12-3 or TRBV12-4 and TRBJ2-5; tentatively, D is TRBD1 or TRBD2 (6 bases each). V lost 2 bases, J lost 7 bases, and 17 bases lay in between. The CDR3 consists of 15 residues. CDR3 sequence (DNA): TGTGCCAGCAGTTTATGGGGTGGGGGGCCGGGGACCCAGTACTTC. Its translation: CASSLWGGGPGTQYF.

This clonotype has ten or more counts. V gene TRBV7-9 combines with J gene TRBJ1-2; TRBD1 matches 7 bases. The CDR3 has 15 amino acids. Germline CDR1 reads SEHNR; CDR2 reads FQNEAQ (reference sequence). V was clipped by 4 bases and J by 2 bases; unmatched bases: 7. CDR3 bases: TGTGCCAGCAGCTCGACAGGGCCGTCGAACTATGGCTACACCTTC. Amino acid sequence: CASSSTGPSNYGYTF.

This clonotype came up many times. The rearrangement uses TRBV21-1 and TRBJ1-2. TRBV21-1 is a listed pseudogene. The CDR3 loop spans 18 amino acids. DNA of the CDR3: TGTGCCAGCAGCAAAGGGGCCCTCTGGGCAGCCAAGTACTATGGCTACACCTTC. Its translation is CASSKGALWAAKYYGYTF.

For this clonotype: Given a much more abundant clone one base away, this may be a read error. The V gene is TRBV3-1, the J gene TRBJ1-3; no reliable D call. Germline V gene lookup returns CDR1 LGHDT and CDR2 YNNKEL (reference sequence). This CDR3 has 15 residues. The CDR3 DNA reads as TGTGCCAGCAGCCAACGACAAATCTCTGAAAACACCATATATTTT. Translation gives CASSQRQISENTIYF.

This clonotype was recorded many times. The chain uses TRBV7-2 and TRBJ2-5, with a weak D call TRBD2 (7 bases). Germline lookup yields CDR1 SGHTA and CDR2 FQGNSA. The V end lost 5 bases, the J end lost 3 bases, and 16 bases lay between the germline ends. The CDR3 loop spans 15 amino acids. The CDR3 DNA reads as TGTGCCAGCAGCCCCATGGGGGGGCGGGAAGAGACCCAGTACTTC. Encoded protein: CASSPMGGREETQYF.

At least ten counts were recorded for this clonotype. The chain carries TRBV9 and TRBJ2-5, with a tentative D call TRBD2 (6 bases). Germline V CDR1 and CDR2: SGDLS, YYNGEE. The CDR3 is made up of 15 amino acids. Trimming removed 0 bases at V and 3 bases at J, with 12 bases between. Here the CDR3 reads CASSVDGWGEETQYF. CDR3 nucleotides: TGTGCCAGCAGCGTAGACGGATGGGGGGAAGAGACCCAGTACTTC.

A word on this clonotype: This may be a read error, as it is one base from a much larger clone. V is TRBV27 and J is TRBJ2-7, with a weak D call TRBD2 (7 bases). The CDR3 contains 15 residues. Germline CDR1 and CDR2: MNHEY and SMNVEV (reference sequence). The CDR3 bases are TGTGCCAGCAGGCCACCCGGGGGGCTACCCTACCAGCAGTACTTC. This gives the protein CASRPPGGLPYQQYF.

This clonotype was seen at least ten times. J is TRBJ2-5 and V is TRBV7-9; no definite D call. Trimming removed 5 bases from V and 6 bases from J, with 7 bases in between. Germline CDR1 and CDR2: SEHNR and FQNEAQ (reference sequence). The CDR3 totals 11 residues. CDR3 nucleotide sequence: TGTGCCAGCAGCATCTCACAGACCCAGTACTTC. Its protein is CASSISQTQYF.

Ten or more counts support this clonotype. The chain carries TRBV5-1 and TRBJ2-5, with D maybe TRBD2 (6 bases). Germline CDR1 is SGHRS and CDR2 is YFSETQ. The CDR3 sequence is 15 residues long. Trimming pared 0 bases from V and 4 bases from J, leaving 13 bases between. Here the CDR3 DNA reads TGCGCCAGCAGCTTGGTTAGCGGAGGTGGAGAGACCCAGTACTTC. Amino acids: CASSLVSGGGETQYF. Based on the CDR3 plus reference TRBV5-1 and TRBJ2-5, the full variable domain is KAGVTQTPRYLIKTRGQQVTLSCSPISGHRSVSWYQQTPGQGLQFLFEYFSETQRNKGNFPGRFSGRQFSNSRSEMNVSTLELGDSALYLCASSLVSGGGETQYFGPGTRLLVL.

This clonotype was counted between two and nine times. V and J are TRBV5-4 and TRBJ2-1, with D possibly matching TRBD2 (6 bases). Trimming shortened V by 4 bases and J by 2 bases, and 16 bases separated the two germline ends. The CDR3 contains 16 residues. Germline V gene sequence: CDR1 SGHNT, CDR2 YYREEE (reference sequence). CDR3 DNA sequence: TGTGCCAGCAGCCCCGGGGGAGGACCTCCCTACAATGAGCAGTTCTTC. Translated, it gives CASSPGGGPPYNEQFF.

This clonotype was counted at least ten times. This chain joins TRBV20-1 and TRBJ2-3, with no clear D. The germline V gene encodes CDR1 DFQATT and CDR2 SNEGSKA (reference sequence). The CDR3 has 14 amino acids. Trimming shortened V by 1 base and J by 0 bases, and 8 bases separated the two germline ends. CDR3 region: CSARVASSTDTQYF. The CDR3 DNA sequence: TGCAGTGCTAGAGTCGCGTCTAGCACAGATACGCAGTATTTT.

This clonotype was counted a few times. The rearrangement uses TRBV7-9 and TRBJ2-1; a possible D gene is TRBD1 (6 bases). Per the germline V gene, CDR1 is SEHNR and CDR2 is FQNEAQ (reference sequence). The ends were cut back, 2 bases at V and 8 bases at J, with 22 bases in the middle. The CDR3 length is 17 residues. The CDR3, as DNA: TGTGCCAGCAGCTTACCACCGGGACACCTACCACCCCATGAGCAGTTCTTC. This translates into CASSLPPGHLPPHEQFF.

This clonotype was found many times. The V and J genes are TRBV6-2 or TRBV6-3 and TRBJ1-5; TRBD1 matches 9 bases. The CDR3 length is 18 residues. V dropped 2 bases and J dropped 0; count of bases not matched to a gene: 8. Germline CDR1 MNHEY, CDR2 SVGEGT. CDR3 loop: CASSYGTGGIYSNQPQHF. DNA of the CDR3: TGTGCCAGCAGTTACGGCACAGGGGGCATATATAGCAATCAGCCCCAGCATTTT.

CDR3 coding DNA: TGCGCCAGCAGGGACGGATCCCAAGAGACCCAGTACTTC. Amino acid sequence: CASRDGSQETQYF. The gene calls are TRBV5-1 and TRBJ2-5; D is ambiguous. Trimming removed 5 bases at V and 1 base at J, with 9 bases between. This CDR3 region has 13 residues. The V gene's germline CDR1 is SGHRS and CDR2 YFSETQ.

Many counts were recorded for this clonotype. The V and J genes are TRBV7-3 and TRBJ2-2; 8 nucleotides agree with TRBD1. Germline V gives CDR1 SGHTA, CDR2 FQGTGA. V shed 3 bases, J shed 7 bases, and the junction held 4 bases outside the gene matches. There are 14 residues in the CDR3. Written as DNA, the CDR3 is TGTGCCAGCAGCTTGGACAGGGCGGGCGGGGAGCTGTTTTTT. It yields the protein CASSLDRAGGELFF.

Ten or more counts support this clonotype. The chain employs TRBV5-6 and TRBJ2-2, with a possible D match to TRBD2 (6 bases). The CDR3 sequence is 15 residues long. Trimming took off 2 bases at V and 0 bases at J, with 8 bases between the two ends. Germline CDR1 is SGHDT and CDR2 is YYEEEE. CDR3 protein: CASSFGTSNTGELFF. In DNA form, the CDR3 reads TGTGCCAGCAGCTTTGGGACTTCGAACACCGGGGAGCTGTTTTTT.

In this sample, this clonotype turned up many times. The chain has TRBV12-5 and TRBJ1-1, with TRBD1 identical over 7 bases. Germline V gives CDR1 LGHNT, CDR2 FRNRAP. The CDR3 runs 16 residues. The J segment lost 1 base and the V segment lost 4 bases, leaving 9 bases of the junction unmatched. CDR3 loop: CASGSELGQKNTEAFF. CDR3 nucleotides: TGTGCTAGTGGTTCGGAATTGGGACAGAAGAACACTGAAGCTTTCTTT.

This clonotype was seen repeatedly, ten times or more. V gene TRBV11-2 combines with J gene TRBJ2-1; D is possibly TRBD1 (5 bases). The CDR3 is made up of 15 amino acids. Trimming shortened V by 0 bases and J by 2 bases, and 8 bases separated the two germline ends. The germline V gene has CDR1 SGHAT and CDR2 FQNNGV. The CDR3 nucleotides are TGTGCCAGCAGCTTAGATCAAGGGGCCTACAATGAGCAGTTCTTC. This translates into CASSLDQGAYNEQFF.

Ten or more counts support this clonotype. V is TRBV12-3 or TRBV12-4 and J is TRBJ2-1, with unresolved D. V was shortened by 4 bases and J by 5 bases, with 9 bases between the two germline ends. There are 13 residues in the CDR3. The DNA for the CDR3 is TGTGCCAGCAGTTCGTTCTCGGACAATGAGCAGTTCTTC. Translating it yields CASSSFSDNEQFF.

This clonotype was seen at least ten times. The rearrangement joins TRBV25-1 to TRBJ2-5; 8 bases are shared with TRBD2. The CDR3 contains 15 residues. Germline CDR1 reads MGHDK; CDR2 reads SYGVNS. V was pared by 5 bases and J by 4 bases, with 9 bases of the junction left unmatched. This chain's CDR3 is CASSRSGGGGETQYF. In nucleotides, the CDR3 is TGTGCCAGCAGTCGGAGCGGGGGTGGGGGAGAGACCCAGTACTTC.

This clonotype was seen at least ten times. This sequence joins TRBV4-1 and TRBJ2-1, with unresolved D. Germline CDR1 MGHRA, CDR2 YSYEKL. The CDR3 totals 12 residues. The germline V and J ends were trimmed by 5 bases and 10 bases, with 12 bases remaining between them. This chain's CDR3 is CASSFPPREQFF. CDR3 DNA sequence: TGCGCCAGCAGCTTCCCCCCCCGGGAGCAGTTCTTC.

This clonotype was found many times. The chain links TRBV12-3 or TRBV12-4 to TRBJ2-1, with D perhaps TRBD2 (6 bases). CDR3 length: 15 residues. Trimming removed 4 bases from V and 0 bases from J, with 10 bases in between. The CDR3 loop is CASSSRESSYNEQFF. The CDR3 DNA sequence: TGTGCCAGCAGTTCCCGGGAGAGCTCCTACAATGAGCAGTTCTTC.

Ten or more counts support this clonotype. The chain is built from TRBV5-1 and TRBJ2-7; 10 bases are a match to TRBD2. V shed 4 bases and J 1 base; nucleotides not matched to a gene: 8. The V gene's germline CDR1 is SGHRS and CDR2 YFSETQ. There are 16 residues in the CDR3. This chain's CDR3 is CASSPGWTSGSYEQYV. The CDR3 DNA reads as TGCGCCAGCAGCCCGGGCTGGACTAGCGGTTCCTACGAGCAGTACGTC.

In its sample, this clonotype was seen many times. The chain joins TRBV28 to TRBJ2-5, with TRBD2 matching over 14 bases. Germline V gives CDR1 MDHEN, CDR2 SYDVKM. V lost 5 bases to trimming and J lost 5 bases; unmatched junction nucleotides: 10. CDR3 length: 17 amino acids. DNA of the CDR3: TGTGCCAGCAGTCTCAGACTAGCGGGGGGGCCATGGGAGACCCAGTACTTC. Amino acids: CASSLRLAGGPWETQYF.

This clonotype occurred many times. The chain has TRBV19 and TRBJ1-2; TRBD1 might be the D (5 bases). V was trimmed by 6 bases and J by 4 bases, leaving 18 bases between them. Looked up from germline, CDR1 is LNHDA and CDR2 is SQIVND (reference sequence). The CDR3 loop spans 15 amino acids. This CDR3 is CASRWLAGGGYGYTF. CDR3 nucleotides: TGTGCCAGTAGGTGGCTGGCTGGGGGAGGCTATGGCTACACCTTC.

This clonotype appeared many times. The chain couples TRBV29-1 to TRBJ2-1; TRBD2 aligns across 8 bases. The germline V gene encodes CDR1 SQVTM and CDR2 ANQGSEA. The CDR3 runs to 13 residues. Trimming took 6 bases from V and 9 from J; bases not matched to a gene: 10. The CDR3 sequence: CSVGGGVHVEQFF. CDR3 coding DNA: TGCAGCGTCGGGGGGGGGGTACACGTTGAGCAGTTCTTC.

This clonotype showed up many times. This rearrangement joins TRBV27 to TRBJ1-1; D is unresolved. CDR1 and CDR2 from the germline V gene are MNHEY and SMNVEV (reference sequence). Trimming removed 3 bases at V and 3 bases at J, with 8 bases between. The CDR3 is 13 amino acids. The CDR3 sequence is CASSFRQYTEAFF. The CDR3 bases are TGTGCCAGCAGTTTTAGGCAGTACACTGAAGCTTTCTTT.

This clonotype showed up many times. The rearrangement uses TRBV5-1 and TRBJ1-1; D perhaps matches TRBD1 (6 bases). Per the germline V gene, CDR1 is SGHRS and CDR2 is YFSETQ. CDR3 length: 16 amino acids. Trimming left V 0 bases short and J 2 bases short, with 14 bases between. The CDR3: CASSLESGAANTEAFF. CDR3 coding DNA: TGCGCCAGCAGCTTGGAGTCGGGGGCTGCAAACACTGAAGCTTTCTTT.

The chain recombines TRBV3-1 with TRBJ2-6; D may be TRBD1 or TRBD2 (5 bases each). Per germline, CDR1 LGHDT and CDR2 YNNKEL (reference sequence). V lost 8 bases, J lost 0 bases, and 17 bases lay in between. The CDR3 consists of 17 residues. The CDR3 DNA reads TGTGCCAGCGGAGACCGGGACGTCCACTCTGGGGCCAACGTCCTGACTTTC. Translated, it gives CASGDRDVHSGANVLTF.

In this sample, this clonotype turned up many times. This CDR3 is CATSDTGTGELFF. The CDR3 region has the DNA TGTGCCACCAGTGATACAGGGACCGGGGAGCTGTTTTTT. V gene TRBV24-1 combines with J gene TRBJ2-2, with D possibly being TRBD1 (6 bases). Trimming removed 3 bases from V and 5 bases from J, with 6 bases in between. CDR1 and CDR2 (germline): KGHDR, SFDVKD. The CDR3 sequence is 13 residues long.